Below are 4 T cell receptor beta chains sequenced from a single sample in a study of CD8 T cells in ankylosing spondylitis. Study-level results: A motif of seven or eight highly homologous TCR beta variants was seen as apparently characteristic of ankylosing spondylitis blood.

TCRdb used MiXCR to reprocess the 5' RACE reads, holding one entry per CDR3 protein. The table has approximately 300,000 distinct CDR3 sequences, 7.5% to 9% seen once. Which antigens these TCRs recognize remains unknown. Sequenced input: blood, either unsorted or a sorted T cell fraction (not recorded which). The receptors here all came from a male donor with ankylosing spondylitis.

The V gene is TRBV20-1, the J gene TRBJ2-3; 8 positions match TRBD1. Looked up from germline, CDR1 is DFQATT and CDR2 is SNEGSKA (reference sequence). The length of the CDR3 is 14 residues. V dropped 8 bases and J dropped 4; count of bases not matched to a gene: 11. The CDR3: CSTPPDRAADTQYF. DNA of the CDR3: TGCAGTACTCCACCGGACAGGGCCGCAGATACGCAGTATTTT.

This clonotype was seen a handful of times. The J gene is TRBJ1-5, the V gene TRBV20-1, with D maybe TRBD1 (5 bases). This CDR3 is built from 15 residues. Germline loops: CDR1 DFQATT, CDR2 SNEGSKA (reference sequence). V lost 6 bases, J lost 5 bases, and 20 bases lay in between. The CDR3 loop reads CSAQRWARDDQPQHF. CDR3 nucleotide sequence: TGCAGTGCCCAAAGGTGGGCCAGGGACGATCAGCCCCAGCATTTT.

This chain links TRBV7-6 with TRBJ1-5; no firm D call. CDR1 and CDR2 from the germline V gene are SGHVS and FNYEAQ. Trimming removed 5 bases from V and 6 bases from J, with 11 bases in between. The CDR3 sequence is 13 residues long. Here the CDR3 reads CASSRDLLQPQHF. DNA for the CDR3: TGTGCCAGCAGCAGGGATCTTCTTCAGCCCCAGCATTTT.

This clonotype was observed a handful of times. The V gene is TRBV3-1, the J gene TRBJ2-3, with D perhaps TRBD2 (5 bases). CDR1 is LGHDT and CDR2 is YNNKEL in the germline V gene (reference sequence). The CDR3 has 12 amino acids. Trimming took off 3 bases at V and 14 bases at J, with 15 bases between the two ends. The CDR3 DNA reads as TGTGCCAGCAGCCATCCGGGGTTCGGTGCGTATTTT. It encodes CASSHPGFGAYF.